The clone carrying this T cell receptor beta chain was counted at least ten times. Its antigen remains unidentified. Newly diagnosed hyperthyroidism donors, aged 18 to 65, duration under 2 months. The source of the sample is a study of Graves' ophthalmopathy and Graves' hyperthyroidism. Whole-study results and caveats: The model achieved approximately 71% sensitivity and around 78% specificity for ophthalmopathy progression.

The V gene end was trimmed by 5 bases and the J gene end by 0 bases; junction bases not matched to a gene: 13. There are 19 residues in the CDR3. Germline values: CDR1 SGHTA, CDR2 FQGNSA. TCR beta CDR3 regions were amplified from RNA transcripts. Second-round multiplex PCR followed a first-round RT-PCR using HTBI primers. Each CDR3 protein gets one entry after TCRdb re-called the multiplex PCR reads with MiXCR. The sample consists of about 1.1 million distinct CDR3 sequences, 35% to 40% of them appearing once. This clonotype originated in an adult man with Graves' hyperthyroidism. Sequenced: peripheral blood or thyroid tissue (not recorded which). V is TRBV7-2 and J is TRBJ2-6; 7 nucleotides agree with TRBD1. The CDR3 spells CASSMSQGPTLSGANVLTF. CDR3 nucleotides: TGTGCCAGCAGCATGTCACAGGGGCCCACCCTCTCTGGGGCCAACGTCCTGACTTTC.